The entry below gives a single T cell receptor (beta chain) sequence along with its context. The sample belongs to a study of blood T cell repertoires in COVID-19. Study-level information: Donors in the United States, Italy and Spain gave samples during acute or convalescent COVID-19. PBMCs, B-cell-depleted T cells, or T cells provided the cDNA or gDNA that made up the material.

The CDR3 runs to 16 residues. V gave up 5 bases and J gave up 0 bases, with 14 bases separating them. Per germline, CDR1 SGHVS and CDR2 FQNEAQ. Methods used by the authors: For nucleated cells, counts were estimated from reference gene primer amplification. Method: immunoSEQ multiplex PCR; TCRdb's copy keeps in-frame clones and lacks some. From that table come the V and J calls and clone size; the DNA was used to work out D and trimming. The sample records under 200,000 clones, 80% to 90% being singletons. The genes are TRBV7-8 and TRBJ2-4; TRBD2 is a possible D gene (6 bases). The sequencing input was peripheral blood. This TCR came from a man aged 18 to 29 with active or convalescent COVID-19. For the CDR3, the DNA is TGTGCCAGCAGCACGACCCCCGGGGGAGCCAAAAACATTCAGTACTTC. It is translated as CASSTTPGGAKNIQYF.